This entry is about one TCR beta chain. The sample originates from a study of blood T cell repertoires in COVID-19. Turning to the study itself: PBMCs, B-cell-depleted T cells, or T cells were the source of the cDNA or gDNA that made up the material.

TCRdb's table, derived via immunoSEQ multiplex PCR, lists solely in-frame clones and lacks some. The sample lists hundreds of thousands of clones; around 82% were seen once. V lost 2 bases and J 1 base, leaving 8 bases between the germline ends. The V gene's germline CDR1 is GTSNPN and CDR2 SVGIG (reference sequence). The CDR3 sequence is 13 residues long. The V gene is TRBV30, the J gene TRBJ1-1; the D gene is possibly TRBD1 (5 bases). The sequence derives from a woman older than 75 with active or convalescent COVID-19. Specimen: peripheral blood. The CDR3 DNA is TGTGCCTGGAGTCAACAGGAGAACACTGAAGCTTTCTTT. Translation: CAWSQQENTEAFF.